In its sample, the clone carrying this T cell receptor (beta chain) was seen many times. The data originate from a study of CD8+CD57+ T cells in acquired aplastic anemia. Sequencing involved patients with CD8+CD57+ cell expansion previously shown by flow cytometry. The diagnosis in all patients was severe acquired aplastic anemia. Genomic DNA provided the template from which TCR beta VDJ and CDR3 profiles were obtained. Each CDR3 protein gets one entry after TCRdb re-called the reads with MiXCR. The sample lists just over 450,000 distinct CDR3 sequences; roughly a third were seen once. The CDR3 extends over 15 amino acids. Trimming pared 3 bases from V and 8 bases from J, leaving 17 bases between. Germline V gives CDR1 LNHDA, CDR2 SQIVND (reference sequence).

The TCR was taken from a human donor with aplastic anemia. The sequenced sample was sorted CD4+, CD8+, or CD8+CD57+ T cells (not recorded which) from PBMCs. V and J are TRBV19 and TRBJ2-1; tentatively, D is TRBD1 (6 bases). The CDR3 reads CASSMTPQGTDEQFF. For the CDR3, the DNA is TGTGCCAGTAGTATGACCCCACAGGGTACCGATGAGCAGTTCTTC.